A selection of T cell receptor beta chains follows, all from one sample in a study of T-cell reconstitution after alpha-beta-depleted transplantation in children. In TCRdb, the PCR reads were re-called with MiXCR into one record per CDR3 protein. The data contain hundreds of thousands of distinct CDR3 sequences, around 18% of them singletons. Here the sequenced sample was PBMCs from the stem cell graft donor, taken from the stem cell graft. These receptors were obtained from a human donor who donated a stem cell graft to a child with acute lymphoblastic leukemia. Each CDR3 is given with its conserved first and last residue. The D gene is left open where the match is weak. The size entry is marked missing in some rows and otherwise reads once, few, many or a size class.

j_gene: TRBJ1-2
v_gene: TRBV7-2
abundance: -
d_gene: -
CDR3nt: TGTGCCAGCAGCCCGGACAGTTACTATGGCTACACCTTC
CDR3aa: CASSPDSYYGYTF

j_gene: TRBJ2-6
v_gene: TRBV5-4
abundance: few
d_gene: -
CDR3nt: TGTGCCAGCAGCTCACCAAGGAGCTCCGGGGCCAACGTCCTGACTTTC
CDR3aa: CASSSPRSSGANVLTF

j_gene: TRBJ2-5
v_gene: TRBV12-3/TRBV12-4
abundance: -
d_gene: -
CDR3nt: TGTGCCAGCAGATGGACGTTGGGGGAGACCCAGTACTTC
CDR3aa: CASRWTLGETQYF

j_gene: TRBJ2-7
v_gene: TRBV20-1
abundance: few
d_gene: TRBD2
CDR3nt: TGCAGTGCTAGTCCCACCTGGACTAGCGCCACCTACGAGCAGTACTTC
CDR3aa: CSASPTWTSATYEQYF

j_gene: TRBJ2-7
v_gene: TRBV5-6
abundance: -
d_gene: -
CDR3nt: TGTGCCAGCACCGTGGTTCGCAGGCCTGACTACGAGCAGTACTTC
CDR3aa: CASTVVRRPDYEQYF

j_gene: TRBJ1-5
v_gene: TRBV4-1
abundance: few
d_gene: -
CDR3nt: TGCGCCAGCAGCCAGGATGACGGACACAATCAGCCCCAGCATTTT
CDR3aa: CASSQDDGHNQPQHF

j_gene: TRBJ1-6
v_gene: TRBV9
abundance: -
d_gene: -
CDR3nt: TGTGCCAGCAGCGGGCAGGATACTGACCCCTCACCCCTCCACTTT
CDR3aa: CASSGQDTDPSPLHF

j_gene: TRBJ2-7
v_gene: TRBV2
abundance: -
d_gene: -
CDR3nt: TGTGCCAGCAGTCAGCTTGGGGGGCAGTACTTC
CDR3aa: CASSQLGGQYF

j_gene: TRBJ2-1
v_gene: TRBV19
abundance: -
d_gene: -
CDR3nt: TGTGCCAGTAGTATGGGGATACTGGCAATGAATGAGCAGTTCTTC
CDR3aa: CASSMGILAMNEQFF

j_gene: TRBJ2-1
v_gene: TRBV5-1
abundance: -
d_gene: TRBD1
CDR3nt: TGCGCCAGCAGCTTAATCCGGGACAGGGTTGGGAATGAGCAGTTCTTC
CDR3aa: CASSLIRDRVGNEQFF